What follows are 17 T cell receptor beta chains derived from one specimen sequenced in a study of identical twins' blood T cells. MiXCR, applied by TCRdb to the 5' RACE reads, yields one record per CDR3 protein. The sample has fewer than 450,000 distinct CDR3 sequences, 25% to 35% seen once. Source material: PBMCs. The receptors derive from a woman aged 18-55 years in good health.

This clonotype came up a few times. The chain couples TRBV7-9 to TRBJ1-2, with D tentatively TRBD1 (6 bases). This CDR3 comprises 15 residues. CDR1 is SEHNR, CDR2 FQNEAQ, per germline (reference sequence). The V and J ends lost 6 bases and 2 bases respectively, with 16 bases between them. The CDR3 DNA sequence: TGTGCCAGCAGTCCCGGACAGACCTTAAACTATGGCTACACCTTC. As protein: CASSPGQTLNYGYTF.

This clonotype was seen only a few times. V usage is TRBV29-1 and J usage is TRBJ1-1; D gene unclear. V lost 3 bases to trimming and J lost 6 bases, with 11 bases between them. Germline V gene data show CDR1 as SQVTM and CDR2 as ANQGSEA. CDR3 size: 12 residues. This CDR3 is CSVEGRDAEAFF. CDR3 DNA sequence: TGCAGCGTTGAGGGAAGAGACGCTGAAGCTTTCTTT.

The CDR3 DNA reads as TGCAGCGTTGAAGACGGGACCTCCTACGAGCAGTACTTC. Amino acid sequence: CSVEDGTSYEQYF. The J gene is TRBJ2-7, the V gene TRBV29-1, with D perhaps TRBD1 or TRBD2 (5 bases each). V shed 0 bases and J shed 0 bases, with 6 bases lying between them. In germline, CDR1 is SQVTM, CDR2 ANQGSEA. The CDR3 spans 13 residues.

The DNA of the CDR3 is TGTGCCAGTAGGTCCCTCTTACGCACAGATACGCAGTATTTT. This translates into CASRSLLRTDTQYF. The J gene is TRBJ2-3, the V gene TRBV19; D remains ambiguous. V was trimmed by 6 bases and J by 1 base, leaving 11 bases between them. Looked up from germline, CDR1 is LNHDA and CDR2 is SQIVND (reference sequence). The CDR3 extends over 14 amino acids.

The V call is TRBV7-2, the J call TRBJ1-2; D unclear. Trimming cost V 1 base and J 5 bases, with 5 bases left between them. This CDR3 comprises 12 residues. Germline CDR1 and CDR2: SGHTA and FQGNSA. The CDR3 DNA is TGTGCCAGCAGCTTAGTAGCATATGGCTACACCTTC. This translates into CASSLVAYGYTF.

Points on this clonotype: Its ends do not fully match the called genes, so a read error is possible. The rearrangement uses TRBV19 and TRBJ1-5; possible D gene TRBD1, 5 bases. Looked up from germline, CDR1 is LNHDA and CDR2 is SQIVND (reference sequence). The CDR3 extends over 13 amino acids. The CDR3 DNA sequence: TGTACCAGTAGATCGCAGGGTCATCAGCCCCAGCATTTT. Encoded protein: CTSRSQGHQPQHF. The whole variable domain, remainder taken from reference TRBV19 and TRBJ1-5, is DGGITQSPKYLFRKEGQNVTLSCEQNLNHDAMYWYRQDPGQGLRLIYYSQIVNDFQKGDIAEGYSVSREKKESFPLTVTSAQKNPTAFYLCTSRSQGHQPQHFGDGTRLSIL.

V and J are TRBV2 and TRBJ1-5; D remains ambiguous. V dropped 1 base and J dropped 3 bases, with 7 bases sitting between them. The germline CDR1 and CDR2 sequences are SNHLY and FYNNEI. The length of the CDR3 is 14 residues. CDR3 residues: CASSEDEYNQPQHF. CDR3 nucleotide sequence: TGTGCCAGCAGTGAAGATGAGTACAATCAGCCCCAGCATTTT.

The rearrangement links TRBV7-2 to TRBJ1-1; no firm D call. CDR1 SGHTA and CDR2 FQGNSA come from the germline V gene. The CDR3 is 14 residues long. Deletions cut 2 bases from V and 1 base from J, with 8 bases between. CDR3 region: CASSLNQANTEAFF. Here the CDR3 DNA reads TGTGCCAGCAGCTTAAATCAGGCGAACACTGAAGCTTTCTTT.

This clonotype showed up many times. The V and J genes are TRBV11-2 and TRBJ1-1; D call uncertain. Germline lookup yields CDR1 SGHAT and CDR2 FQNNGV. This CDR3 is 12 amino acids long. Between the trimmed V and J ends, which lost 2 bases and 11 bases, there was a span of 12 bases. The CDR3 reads CASSLRGLRAFF. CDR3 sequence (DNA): TGTGCCAGCAGCTTACGGGGATTAAGGGCTTTCTTT. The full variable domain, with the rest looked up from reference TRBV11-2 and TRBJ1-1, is EAGVAQSPRYKIIEKRQSVAFWCNPISGHATLYWYQQILGQGPKLLIQFQNNGVVDDSQLPKDRFSAERLKGVDSTLKIQPAKLEDSAVYLCASSLRGLRAFFGQGTRLTVV.

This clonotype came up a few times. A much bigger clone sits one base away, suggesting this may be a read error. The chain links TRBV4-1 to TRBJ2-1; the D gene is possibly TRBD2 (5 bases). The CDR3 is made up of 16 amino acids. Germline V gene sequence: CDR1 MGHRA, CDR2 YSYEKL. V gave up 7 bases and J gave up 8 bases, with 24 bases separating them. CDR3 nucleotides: TGCGCCAGCAACCCAAATGGACTTGGACGGAACGATGAGCAGTTCTTC. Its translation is CASNPNGLGRNDEQFF.

The DNA of the CDR3 is TGTGCCAGCAGTGTCCTCCGGGACAGGGGTTACGAGCAGTACTTC. Translating gives CASSVLRDRGYEQYF. The chain couples TRBV27 to TRBJ2-7; 10 nucleotides agree with TRBD1. Looked up from germline, CDR1 is MNHEY and CDR2 is SMNVEV (reference sequence). V trimming: 5 bases; J trimming: 4 bases; junction bases outside the gene matches: 8. The CDR3 sequence is 15 residues long.

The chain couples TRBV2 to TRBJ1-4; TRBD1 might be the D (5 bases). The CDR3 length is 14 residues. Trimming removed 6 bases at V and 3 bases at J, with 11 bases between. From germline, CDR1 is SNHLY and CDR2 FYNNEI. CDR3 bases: TGTGCCAGCAGCCCGACAGTTTCTAATGAAAAACTGTTTTTT. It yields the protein CASSPTVSNEKLFF. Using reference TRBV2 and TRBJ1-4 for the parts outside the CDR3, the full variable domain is EPEVTQTPSHQVTQMGQEVILRCVPISNHLYFYWYRQILGQKVEFLVSFYNNEISEKSEIFDDQFSVERPDGSNFTLKIRSTKLEDSAMYFCASSPTVSNEKLFFGSGTQLSVL.

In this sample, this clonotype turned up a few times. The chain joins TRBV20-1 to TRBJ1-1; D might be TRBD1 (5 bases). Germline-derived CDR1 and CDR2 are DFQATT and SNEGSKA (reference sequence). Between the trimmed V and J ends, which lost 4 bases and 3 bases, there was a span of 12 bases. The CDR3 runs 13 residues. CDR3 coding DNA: TGCAGTGCTACGTTGGGGGGGGACACTGAAGCTTTCTTT. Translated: CSATLGGDTEAFF.

The CDR3 sequence: CASGVGQPQHF. The CDR3 region has the DNA TGTGCCAGCGGTGTCGGACAGCCCCAGCATTTT. V usage is TRBV3-1 and J usage is TRBJ1-5, with D uncertain. Per germline, CDR1 LGHDT and CDR2 YNNKEL (reference sequence). V shed 8 bases and J shed 7 bases, with 9 bases lying between them. This CDR3 has 11 residues.

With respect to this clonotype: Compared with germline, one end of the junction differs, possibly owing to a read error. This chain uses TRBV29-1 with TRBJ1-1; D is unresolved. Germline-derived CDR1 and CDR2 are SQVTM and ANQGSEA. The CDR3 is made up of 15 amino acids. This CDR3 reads CSVSVTSELNTGAFF. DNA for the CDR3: TGCAGCGTTTCGGTTACTTCGGAGTTAAACACTGGAGCTTTCTTC.

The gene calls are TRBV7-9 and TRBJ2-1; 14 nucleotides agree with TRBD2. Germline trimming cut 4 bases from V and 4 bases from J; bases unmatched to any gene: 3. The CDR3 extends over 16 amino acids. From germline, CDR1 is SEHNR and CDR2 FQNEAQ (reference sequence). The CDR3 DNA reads TGTGCCAGCAGCTCTGGGACTAGCGGGGGTTACAATGAGCAGTTCTTC. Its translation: CASSSGTSGGYNEQFF.

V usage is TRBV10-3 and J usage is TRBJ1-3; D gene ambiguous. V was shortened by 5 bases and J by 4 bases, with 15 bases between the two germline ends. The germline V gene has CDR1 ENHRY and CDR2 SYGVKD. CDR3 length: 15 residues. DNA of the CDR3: TGTGCCATCAGTATAGAGGCCCGGTTCGGAAACACCATATATTTT. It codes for CAISIEARFGNTIYF.